The clone carrying this T cell receptor (beta chain) showed up just once. Other DNA sequences in the sample encode the same CDR3. Measured with immunoSEQ multiplex PCR; TCRdb has only the in-frame clones, and not every one. The repertoire includes 40,000 to 55,000 clones, approximately 90% of them detected once, and about 3.1% sits in the top ten. CDR1 DFQATT and CDR2 SNEGSKA come from the germline V gene (reference sequence). Deletions cut 6 bases from V and 0 bases from J, with 5 bases between. CDR3 length equals 11 residues. The data were obtained in a study of T cell changes during pregnancy in multiple sclerosis.

Source: CD8+ T cells from peripheral blood mononuclear cells, taken in the second trimester of pregnancy. The receptor's source is a female donor with multiple sclerosis, enrolled in a pregnancy study. The chain joins TRBV20-1 to TRBJ1-1; no definite D call. The CDR3 here is CSAPLNTEAFF. Here the CDR3 DNA reads TGCAGTGCCCCGTTGAACACTGAAGCTTTCTTT.